The clone carrying this T cell receptor (beta chain) was seen at least ten times. The antigen remains unidentified. In TCRdb, the reads were re-called with MiXCR into one record per CDR3 protein. Seen here are over 200,000 distinct CDR3 sequences, about 13% observed once, and the top ten hold 7% to 9.5%. This entry belongs to a study of T cell repertoires in cytomegalovirus infection. Findings and limits, study-wide: Summed frequency of shared TCR beta families picked out CMV carriers who also had the relevant HLA.

J gave up 8 bases and V 6 bases, and 5 bases lay outside the gene matches. The CDR3 is 14 amino acids. Looked up from germline, CDR1 is MGHDK and CDR2 is SYGVNS. The TCR originated in a human donor in good health (CMV status not recorded). Some clones in this sample may be carry-over from other donors' samples. The V gene is TRBV25-1, the J gene TRBJ1-6; TRBD1 aligns across 9 bases. Specimen: PBMCs. Written as DNA, the CDR3 is TGTGCCAGCAGCTGGGACAGGGCGGATTCACCCCTCCACTTT. Amino acids: CASSWDRADSPLHF.